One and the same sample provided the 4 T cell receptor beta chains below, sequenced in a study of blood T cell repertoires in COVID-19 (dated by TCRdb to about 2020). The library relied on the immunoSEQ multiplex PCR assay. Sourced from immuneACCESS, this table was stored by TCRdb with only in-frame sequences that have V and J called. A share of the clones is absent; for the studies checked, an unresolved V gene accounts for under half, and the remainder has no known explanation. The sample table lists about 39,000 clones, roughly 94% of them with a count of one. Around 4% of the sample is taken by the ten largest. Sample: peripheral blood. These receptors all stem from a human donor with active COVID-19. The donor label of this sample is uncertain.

The CDR3 DNA follows: TGTGCCAGCAGTCTTCTACAGGGGAACACCGGGGAGCTGTTTTTT. The encoded protein is CASSLLQGNTGELFF. V gene TRBV7-9 combines with J gene TRBJ2-2, with a possible D match to TRBD1 (6 bases). The CDR3 covers 15 residues. The V end was cut by 6 bases, the J end by 1 base, with 12 bases between. Germline V gene data show CDR1 as SEHNR and CDR2 as FQNEAQ (reference sequence).

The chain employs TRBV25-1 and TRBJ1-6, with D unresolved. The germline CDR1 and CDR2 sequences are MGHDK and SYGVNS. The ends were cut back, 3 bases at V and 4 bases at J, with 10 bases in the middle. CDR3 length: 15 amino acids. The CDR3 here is CASSESGGYNSPLHF. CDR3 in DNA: TGTGCCAGCAGTGAGAGTGGAGGGTATAATTCACCCCTCCACTTT.

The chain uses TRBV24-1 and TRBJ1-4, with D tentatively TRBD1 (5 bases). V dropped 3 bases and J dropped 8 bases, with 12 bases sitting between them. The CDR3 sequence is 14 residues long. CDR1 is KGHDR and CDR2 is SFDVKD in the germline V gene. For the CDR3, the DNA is TGTGCCACCAGTGATACCCAGGGTGGGGAAAAACTGTTTTTT. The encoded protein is CATSDTQGGEKLFF.

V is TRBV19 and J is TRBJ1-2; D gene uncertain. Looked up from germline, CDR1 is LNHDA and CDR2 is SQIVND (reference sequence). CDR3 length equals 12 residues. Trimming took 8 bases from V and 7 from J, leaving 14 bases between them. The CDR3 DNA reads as TGTGCCAGTGCGGATCTAGGAGTTGGCTACACCTTC. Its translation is CASADLGVGYTF. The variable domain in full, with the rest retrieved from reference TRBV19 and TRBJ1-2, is DGGITQSPKYLFRKEGQNVTLSCEQNLNHDAMYWYRQDPGQGLRLIYYSQIVNDFQKGDIAEGYSVSREKKESFPLTVTSAQKNPTAFYLCASADLGVGYTFGSGTRLTVV.